Listed here is a single T cell receptor beta chain. The antigen it recognizes is unknown. Base qualities are not provided; no much larger clone lies one nucleotide away. The record originates from a study of T cell changes during pregnancy in multiple sclerosis (dated by TCRdb to the late 2010s). Broadly, across the study: In women with multiple sclerosis, the researchers looked at how the T cell repertoire shifted as pregnancy progressed.

The library relied on the immunoSEQ multiplex PCR assay. TCRdb re-hosts the immuneACCESS table, in-frame sequences only. Its copies lack some clones; in the studies checked, an unresolved V gene accounts for under half of them, and the cause for the rest is not known. The sample table contains about 51,000 clones; only one count was recorded for approximately 93% of them. The ten largest clones represent 1.5% to 2% of the sample. V sheds 0 bases and J sheds 2 bases, leaving 10 bases between their ends. The CDR3 runs 15 amino acids, cysteine and phenylalanine included. CDR3 DNA only is kept here, 45 bases in frame from base 1. CDR1 SGHKS and CDR2 YYEKEE are derived from the germline V gene (reference sequence).

The chain couples TRBV5-5 to TRBJ2-3; matching of 5 bases hints at TRBD2 as the D gene. The sample in question was peripheral blood, obtained in the second trimester of pregnancy. The sequence came from a female donor with multiple sclerosis, enrolled in a pregnancy study. The DNA sequence is given as TGTGCCAGCAGCTTGGCGGGGATTTACACAGATACGCAGTATTTT. It encodes CASSLAGIYTDTQYF.